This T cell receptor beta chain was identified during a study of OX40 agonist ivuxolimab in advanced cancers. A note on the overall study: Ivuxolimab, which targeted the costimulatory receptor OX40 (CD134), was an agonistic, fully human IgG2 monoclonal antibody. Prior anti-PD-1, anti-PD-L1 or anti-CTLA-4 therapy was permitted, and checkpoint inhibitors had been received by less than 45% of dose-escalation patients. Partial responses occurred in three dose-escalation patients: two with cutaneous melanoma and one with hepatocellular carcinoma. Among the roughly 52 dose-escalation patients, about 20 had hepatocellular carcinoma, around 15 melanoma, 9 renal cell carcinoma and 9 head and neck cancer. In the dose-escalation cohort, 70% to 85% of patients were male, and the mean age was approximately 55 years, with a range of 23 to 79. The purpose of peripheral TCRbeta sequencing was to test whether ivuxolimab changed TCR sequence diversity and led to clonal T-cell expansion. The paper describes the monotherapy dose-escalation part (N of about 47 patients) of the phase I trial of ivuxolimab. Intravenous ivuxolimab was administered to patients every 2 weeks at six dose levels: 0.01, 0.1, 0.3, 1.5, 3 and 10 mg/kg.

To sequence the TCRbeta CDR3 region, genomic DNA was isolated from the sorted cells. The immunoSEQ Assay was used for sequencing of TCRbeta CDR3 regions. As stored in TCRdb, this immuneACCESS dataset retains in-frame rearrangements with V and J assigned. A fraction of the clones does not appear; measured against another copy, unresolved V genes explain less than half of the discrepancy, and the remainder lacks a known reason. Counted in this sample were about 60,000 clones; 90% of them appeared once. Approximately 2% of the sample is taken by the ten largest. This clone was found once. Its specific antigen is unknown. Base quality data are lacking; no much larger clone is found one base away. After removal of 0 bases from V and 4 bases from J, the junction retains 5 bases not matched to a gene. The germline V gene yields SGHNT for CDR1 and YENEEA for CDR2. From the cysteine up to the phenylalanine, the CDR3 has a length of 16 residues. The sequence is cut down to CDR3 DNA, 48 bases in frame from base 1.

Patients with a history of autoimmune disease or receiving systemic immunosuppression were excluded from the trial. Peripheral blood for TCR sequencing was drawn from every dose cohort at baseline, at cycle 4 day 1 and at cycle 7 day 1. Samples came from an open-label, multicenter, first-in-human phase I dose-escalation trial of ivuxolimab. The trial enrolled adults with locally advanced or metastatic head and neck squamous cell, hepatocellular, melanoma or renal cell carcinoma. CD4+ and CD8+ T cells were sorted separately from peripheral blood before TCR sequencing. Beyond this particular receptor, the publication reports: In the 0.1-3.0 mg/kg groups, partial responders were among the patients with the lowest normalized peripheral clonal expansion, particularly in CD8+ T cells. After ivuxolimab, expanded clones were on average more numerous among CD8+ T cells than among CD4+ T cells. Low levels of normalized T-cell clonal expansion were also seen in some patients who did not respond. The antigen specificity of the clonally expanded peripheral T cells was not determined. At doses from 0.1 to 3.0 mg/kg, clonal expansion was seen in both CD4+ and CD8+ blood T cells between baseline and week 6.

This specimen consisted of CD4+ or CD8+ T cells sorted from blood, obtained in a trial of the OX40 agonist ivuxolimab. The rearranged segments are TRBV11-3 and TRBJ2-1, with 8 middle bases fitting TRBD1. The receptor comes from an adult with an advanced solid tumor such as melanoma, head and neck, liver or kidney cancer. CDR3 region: CASSLEQGALYNEQFF. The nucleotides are TGTGCCAGCAGCTTAGAGCAGGGGGCTTTATACAATGAGCAGTTCTTC.